One sample yielded the 26 T cell receptor beta chains listed below, sequenced in a study of blood T cell repertoires in COVID-19. Only in-frame clones appear in the TCRdb table, and some are missing; sequencing was by immunoSEQ multiplex PCR. The repertoire includes approximately 250,000 clones, more than 70% of them detected once, and approximately 2.3% sits in the top ten. What was sequenced was PBMCs or T cells enriched from blood (not recorded which). Receptors originate from a woman in her 40s with acute COVID-19.

V gene TRBV27 combines with J gene TRBJ2-2; 8 positions agree with TRBD1. The CDR3 is made up of 16 amino acids. CDR1 and CDR2 from the germline V gene are MNHEY and SMNVEV (reference sequence). Germline trimming cut 2 bases from V and 7 bases from J; bases unmatched to any gene: 9. CDR3 protein: CASSLLSGGGNGELFF. The CDR3 nucleotides read TGTGCCAGCAGTTTACTCTCAGGGGGCGGTAACGGGGAGCTGTTTTTT.

The chain carries TRBV19 and TRBJ1-6, with no clear D. CDR1 is LNHDA and CDR2 is SQIVND in the germline V gene (reference sequence). CDR3 size: 20 residues. The germline V and J ends were trimmed by 3 bases and 7 bases, with 28 bases remaining between them. CDR3 coding DNA: TGTGCCAGTAGTATTGGATCCTCGGGGAAGGGTCTCCCTGGGAATTCACCCCTCCACTTT. This translates into CASSIGSSGKGLPGNSPLHF.

This chain uses TRBV6-5 with TRBJ2-1; no clear D. This CDR3 has 16 amino acids. V was cut by 0 bases and J by 2 bases, with 11 bases left in between. Germline lookup yields CDR1 MNHEY and CDR2 SVGAGI. The CDR3 nucleotides are TGTGCCAGCAGTTACTCTGCCACAAACCCCTACAATGAGCAGTTCTTC. This codes for CASSYSATNPYNEQFF.

This clone is a singleton in its sample. The chain couples TRBV29-1 to TRBJ1-1; unclear D gene. CDR3 length equals 13 residues. Trimming left V 4 bases short and J 0 bases short, with 9 bases between. Germline values: CDR1 SQVTM, CDR2 ANQGSEA. CDR3 bases: TGCAGCGTTGGGAGTCCCATGAACACTGAAGCTTTCTTT. Amino acid sequence: CSVGSPMNTEAFF.

The chain couples TRBV19 to TRBJ1-5, with 9 bases that match TRBD1. This CDR3 region has 16 residues. Germline lookup yields CDR1 LNHDA and CDR2 SQIVND (reference sequence). J lost 2 bases, V lost 5 bases, and 7 bases had no gene match. The CDR3 reads CASSPTGGRGNQPQHF. CDR3 DNA sequence: TGTGCCAGTAGTCCTACAGGGGGCAGGGGCAATCAGCCCCAGCATTTT.

The J gene is TRBJ2-5, the V gene TRBV29-1; TRBD1 might be the D (5 bases). CDR3 length equals 12 residues. V lost 4 bases, J lost 4 bases, and 10 bases lay in between. Germline loops: CDR1 SQVTM, CDR2 ANQGSEA. CDR3 loop: CSVAGWGETQYF. In DNA, the CDR3 is TGCAGCGTTGCAGGGTGGGGAGAGACCCAGTACTTC. Variable domain in full (rest from reference TRBV29-1 and TRBJ2-5): SAVISQKPSRDICQRGTSLTIQCQVDSQVTMMFWYRQQPGQSLTLIATANQGSEATYESGFVIDKFPISRPNLTFSTLTVSNMSPEDSSIYLCSVAGWGETQYFGPGTRLLVL.

The J gene is TRBJ2-1, the V gene TRBV5-1; D ambiguous. CDR3 length: 17 amino acids. The ends were cut back, 3 bases at V and 0 bases at J, with 16 bases in the middle. Germline values: CDR1 SGHRS, CDR2 YFSETQ. The CDR3 region is CASSSSPLPSSYNEQFF. The DNA of the CDR3 is TGCGCCAGCAGCTCCTCCCCTCTCCCGAGCTCCTACAATGAGCAGTTCTTC.

The count of this clone is one. The rearrangement joins TRBV5-6 to TRBJ2-7, with a possible D match to TRBD2 (5 bases). Germline V gene data show CDR1 as SGHDT and CDR2 as YYEEEE. The germline V and J ends were trimmed by 0 bases and 2 bases, with 12 bases remaining between them. This CDR3 comprises 15 residues. CDR3 amino acids: CASSLVSGSTYEQYF. As DNA, the CDR3 is TGTGCCAGCAGCTTGGTATCTGGGAGCACCTACGAGCAGTACTTC.

The V call is TRBV29-1, the J call TRBJ2-2; 8 bases line up with TRBD2. The V and J ends lost 6 bases and 9 bases, in that order; junction bases with no gene match: 9. Germline CDR1 is SQVTM and CDR2 is ANQGSEA. The CDR3 length is 13 residues. CDR3 amino acids: CSVGGAQRRELFF. The CDR3 DNA follows: TGCAGCGTCGGGGGGGCGCAGCGCCGGGAGCTGTTTTTT.

This rearrangement joins TRBV7-9 to TRBJ1-2; D gene unclear. The CDR3 extends over 17 amino acids. V lost 2 bases and J 0 bases, leaving 16 bases between the germline ends. Germline values: CDR1 SEHNR, CDR2 FQNEAQ (reference sequence). CDR3 protein: CASSLSGGEGANYGYTF. The CDR3 DNA reads as TGTGCCAGCAGCTTATCCGGCGGGGAAGGTGCTAACTATGGCTACACCTTC.

The chain uses TRBV7-9 and TRBJ1-6; D unclear. Trimming took 4 bases from V and 9 from J, leaving 4 bases between them. The CDR3 totals 11 residues. CDR1 is SEHNR and CDR2 is FQNEAQ in the germline V gene (reference sequence). CDR3 DNA: TGTGCCAGCAGCTCCGGTTCACCCCTCCACTTT. Encoded protein: CASSSGSPLHF.

The gene calls are TRBV4-2 and TRBJ2-5; 8 bases match TRBD2. This CDR3 has 15 amino acids. The trim removed 2 bases at V and 2 bases at J, leaving 4 bases unmatched. Per germline, CDR1 LGHNA and CDR2 YNFKEQ. CDR3 nucleotide sequence: TGTGCCAGCAGCCAACATACTAGCGGACAAGAGACCCAGTACTTC. It encodes CASSQHTSGQETQYF.

This rearrangement joins TRBV5-1 to TRBJ2-5; 8 positions match TRBD2. CDR1 is SGHRS, CDR2 YFSETQ, per germline. This CDR3 contains 14 residues. J gave up 4 bases and V 1 base, and 3 bases lay outside the gene matches. In nucleotides, the CDR3 is TGCGCCAGCAGCTTGCAAAGCGGGAGAGAGACCCAGTACTTC. Amino acids: CASSLQSGRETQYF.

The chain carries TRBV11-2 and TRBJ1-2, with 12 nucleotides matching TRBD1. The V and J ends lost 5 bases and 2 bases, in that order; junction bases with no gene match: 9. The germline CDR1 and CDR2 sequences are SGHAT and FQNNGV. The CDR3 spans 17 residues. In DNA, the CDR3 is TGTGCCAGCAGCCTCTCCGGGACAGGGGGCTTAAACTATGGCTACACCTTC. Protein: CASSLSGTGGLNYGYTF.

The chain is built from TRBV7-8 and TRBJ1-1; perhaps TRBD1 as D (6 bases). This CDR3 region has 15 residues. Germline CDR1 is SGHVS and CDR2 is FQNEAQ. The V and J ends lost 5 bases and 11 bases respectively, with 24 bases between them. The CDR3 loop reads CASSAGTNPLRHAFF. Here the CDR3 DNA reads TGTGCCAGCAGCGCCGGGACAAACCCTCTGAGGCATGCTTTCTTT.

The chain is built from TRBV10-1 and TRBJ2-7, with D possibly TRBD2 on 5 matching bases. Germline assignment: CDR1 WNHNN and CDR2 SYGVQD (reference sequence). V lost 3 bases and J lost 0, with 12 bases in between. CDR3 length equals 15 residues. The CDR3 DNA is TGCGCCAGCAGTGACCGACGGGGAGACTCCTACGAGCAGTACTTC. Encoded protein: CASSDRRGDSYEQYF.

This rearrangement joins TRBV6-5 to TRBJ1-4; 9 bases are shared with TRBD1. CDR3 size: 15 residues. V lost 5 bases and J lost 7; bases outside the gene matches: 8. CDR1 is MNHEY and CDR2 is SVGAGI in the germline V gene. The CDR3 coding sequence is TGTGCCAGCAGTCGCCGGGACAGGGCGATTGAAAAACTGTTTTTT. Translating it yields CASSRRDRAIEKLFF.

The chain combines TRBV27 with TRBJ2-1, with 10 bases matching TRBD2. Germline V gene lookup returns CDR1 MNHEY and CDR2 SMNVEV (reference sequence). This CDR3 is built from 16 residues. Germline trimming cut 3 bases from V and 8 bases from J; bases unmatched to any gene: 10. The CDR3 DNA sequence: TGTGCCAGCAGTTTCAGCAAGCGGGAGGGTAGGTATGAGCAGTTCTTC. As protein: CASSFSKREGRYEQFF.

The chain carries TRBV3-1 (or the pseudogene TRBV3-2) and TRBJ1-2; D gene uncertain. The CDR3 extends over 12 amino acids. Per the germline V gene, CDR1 is LGHDT and CDR2 is YNNKEL (reference sequence). V was trimmed by 0 bases and J by 4 bases, leaving 3 bases between them. The CDR3 here is CASSQDSYGYTF. The DNA of the CDR3 is TGTGCCAGCAGCCAAGACAGCTATGGCTACACCTTC.

The chain employs TRBV10-2 and TRBJ1-2, with 8 bases fitting TRBD1. This CDR3 is built from 15 residues. V shed 5 bases and J 3 bases; nucleotides not matched to a gene: 8. In germline, CDR1 is WSHSY, CDR2 SAAADI. CDR3 sequence reads: CASSYSGQGDYGYTF. In DNA form, the CDR3 reads TGCGCCAGCAGTTACTCAGGACAGGGAGACTATGGCTACACCTTC.

The chain has TRBV12-3 or TRBV12-4 and TRBJ1-1; D unclear. V lost 7 bases to trimming and J lost 1 base, with 10 bases between them. The CDR3 sequence is 13 residues long. CDR3 DNA sequence: TGTGCCAGCATCGGACTTTGGAACACTGAAGCTTTCTTT. Translation: CASIGLWNTEAFF.

This clone was recorded once. V usage is TRBV21-1 and J usage is TRBJ1-3; the DNA was not compared with TRBD1, the D call given in the table. TRBV21-1 is a pseudogene. The CDR3 has 19 residues. The chain's CDR3 is CASSPQAPGRASRCFPIYF. The CDR3 DNA is TGTGCCAGCAGCCCCCAAGCTCCCGGCAGGGCAAGTCGATGTTTCCCCATATATTTT.

In its sample, this clone was seen once. The chain couples TRBV7-2 to TRBJ2-1; 7 bases map to TRBD1. The J segment lost 13 bases and the V segment lost 5 bases, leaving 8 bases of the junction unmatched. This CDR3 has 12 amino acids. The germline V gene has CDR1 SGHTA and CDR2 FQGNSA. The CDR3 DNA reads TGTGCCAGCAGCCCGAGAGACAGGGATCAGTTCTTC. It yields the protein CASSPRDRDQFF.

This clone is a singleton in its sample. V and J are TRBV19 and TRBJ2-1, with 9 bases fitting TRBD2. The V gene end was trimmed by 5 bases and the J gene end by 9 bases; junction bases not matched to a gene: 11. The CDR3 has 15 amino acids. The germline V gene encodes CDR1 LNHDA and CDR2 SQIVND (reference sequence). This CDR3 is CASSVSGGIIGEQFF. The CDR3, as DNA: TGTGCCAGTAGTGTTAGCGGGGGCATCATAGGTGAGCAGTTCTTC. Full variable domain (outside the CDR3, taken from reference TRBV19 and TRBJ2-1): DGGITQSPKYLFRKEGQNVTLSCEQNLNHDAMYWYRQDPGQGLRLIYYSQIVNDFQKGDIAEGYSVSREKKESFPLTVTSAQKNPTAFYLCASSVSGGIIGEQFFGPGTRLTVL.

The J gene is TRBJ1-1, the V gene TRBV11-3; a weak D match, TRBD1 (6 bases). Germline V CDR1 and CDR2: SGHNT, YENEEA. The ends were cut back, 1 base at V and 4 bases at J, with 10 bases in the middle. The CDR3 has 14 residues. CDR3 loop: CASSLVRGTTEAFF. Written as DNA, the CDR3 is TGTGCCAGCAGCTTAGTCAGGGGAACCACTGAAGCTTTCTTT.

The genes are TRBV11-2 and TRBJ1-3; a weak D match, TRBD1 (5 bases). Germline values: CDR1 SGHAT, CDR2 FQNNGV. Deletions cut 8 bases from V and 0 bases from J, with 8 bases between. The CDR3 runs 13 residues. The CDR3, as DNA: TGTGCCAGCGCAACAGGCTCTGGAAACACCATATATTTT. Amino acid sequence: CASATGSGNTIYF.